This T cell receptor (beta chain) was recovered during a study of T cell responses to AZD1222 COVID-19 vaccine. Study results and limitations: Increases in Spike-specific TCR breadth and depth were seen after two AZD1222 doses. Donors in the cohort were predominantly white British and more often female, and clonal diversity was possibly underestimated.

Regarding this clone: Its antigen is unknown.

Only in-frame clones appear in the TCRdb table, and some are missing; sequencing was by immunoSEQ multiplex PCR. The data contain around 150,000 clones, roughly nine tenths of them singletons. This clonotype originated in an adult who received the AZD1222 COVID-19 vaccine. The specimen was peripheral blood, collected 28 days after the second AZD1222 dose.

CDR3 sequence: CASSLGGFAGEKLFF. CDR3 DNA: TGTGCCAGCAGCTTAGGAGGGTTCGCGGGTGAAAAACTGTTTTTT. The chain employs TRBV7-9 and TRBJ1-4; D is unresolved. The V gene lost 1 base and the J gene lost 7 bases, with 13 bases spanning the gap. Per germline, CDR1 SEHNR and CDR2 FQNEAQ (reference sequence). The CDR3 is made up of 15 amino acids.